The subject of this entry is one T cell receptor (beta chain). Other nucleotide sequences in the sample specify the same CDR3. This sample is drawn from a study of cytotoxic CD8 clonotypes in ibrutinib-treated CLL. Across the study: Samples showed on average about 250,000 productive templates and more than 75,000 productive rearrangements.

Some clones are missing from TCRdb's copy, which holds only in-frame ones; the method was immunoSEQ multiplex PCR. The sample carries approximately 100,000 clones, 75% to 80% recorded once. Germline-derived CDR1 and CDR2 are LNHDA and SQIVND (reference sequence). This CDR3 contains 13 residues. The V and J ends lost 6 bases and 3 bases respectively, with 9 bases between them. This receptor was taken from a human donor with chronic lymphocytic leukemia. The rearrangement joins TRBV19 to TRBJ1-5; D is undetermined. This specimen was PBMCs, taken after 24 months of ibrutinib treatment. CDR3 bases: TGTGCCAGTAGCGGTACAGTCAATCAGCCCCAGCATTTT. Translating gives CASSGTVNQPQHF. Looking up the rest from reference TRBV19 and TRBJ1-5 gives the full variable domain: DGGITQSPKYLFRKEGQNVTLSCEQNLNHDAMYWYRQDPGQGLRLIYYSQIVNDFQKGDIAEGYSVSREKKESFPLTVTSAQKNPTAFYLCASSGTVNQPQHFGDGTRLSIL.